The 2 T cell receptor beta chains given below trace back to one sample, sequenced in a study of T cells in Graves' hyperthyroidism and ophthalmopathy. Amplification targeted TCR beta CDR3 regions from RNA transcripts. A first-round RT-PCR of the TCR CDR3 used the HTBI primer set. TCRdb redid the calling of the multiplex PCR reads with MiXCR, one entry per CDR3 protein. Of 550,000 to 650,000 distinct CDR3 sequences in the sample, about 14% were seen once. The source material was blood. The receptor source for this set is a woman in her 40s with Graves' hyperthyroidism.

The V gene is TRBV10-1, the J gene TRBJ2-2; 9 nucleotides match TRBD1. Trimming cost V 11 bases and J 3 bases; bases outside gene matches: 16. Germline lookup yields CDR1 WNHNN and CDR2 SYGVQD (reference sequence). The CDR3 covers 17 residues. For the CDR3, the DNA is TGCGCCGGCCGGGTGCCGGGGAGGGACAGGGACACCGGGGAGCTGTTTTTT. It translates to CAGRVPGRDRDTGELFF.

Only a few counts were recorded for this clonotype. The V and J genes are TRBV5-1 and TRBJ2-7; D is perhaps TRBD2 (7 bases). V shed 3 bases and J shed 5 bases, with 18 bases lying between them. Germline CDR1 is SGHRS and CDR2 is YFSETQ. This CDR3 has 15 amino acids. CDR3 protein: CASSWKGGLEDEQYF. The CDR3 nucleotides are TGCGCCAGCAGCTGGAAGGGGGGGTTAGAGGACGAGCAGTACTTC.